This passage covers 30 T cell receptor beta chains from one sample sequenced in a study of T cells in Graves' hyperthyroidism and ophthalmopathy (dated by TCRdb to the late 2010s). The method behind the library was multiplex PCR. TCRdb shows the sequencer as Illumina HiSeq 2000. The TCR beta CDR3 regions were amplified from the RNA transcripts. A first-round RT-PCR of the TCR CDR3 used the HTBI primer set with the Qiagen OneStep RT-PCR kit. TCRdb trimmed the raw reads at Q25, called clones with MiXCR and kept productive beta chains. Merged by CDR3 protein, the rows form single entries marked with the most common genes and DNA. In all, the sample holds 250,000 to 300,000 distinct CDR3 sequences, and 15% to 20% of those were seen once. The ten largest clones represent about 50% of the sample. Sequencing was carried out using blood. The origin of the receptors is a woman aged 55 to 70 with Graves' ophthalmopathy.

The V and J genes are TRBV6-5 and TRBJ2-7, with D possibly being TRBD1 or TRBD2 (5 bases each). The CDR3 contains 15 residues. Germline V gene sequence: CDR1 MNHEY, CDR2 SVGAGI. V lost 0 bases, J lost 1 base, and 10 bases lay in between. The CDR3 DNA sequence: TGTGCCAGCAGTTACTCCTTGGGACGGTCCTACGAGCAGTACTTC. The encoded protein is CASSYSLGRSYEQYF.

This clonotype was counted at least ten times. CDR3 residues: CASSLAGARLAGWQYF. The CDR3 DNA follows: TGCGCCAGCAGCTTGGCTGGGGCCCGACTAGCGGGATGGCAGTACTTC. The chain couples TRBV5-1 to TRBJ2-7; 11 bases are a match to TRBD2. Unmatched junction bases numbered 11, after V lost 0 bases and J lost 9 bases. CDR3 length equals 16 residues. The V gene's germline CDR1 is SGHRS and CDR2 YFSETQ.

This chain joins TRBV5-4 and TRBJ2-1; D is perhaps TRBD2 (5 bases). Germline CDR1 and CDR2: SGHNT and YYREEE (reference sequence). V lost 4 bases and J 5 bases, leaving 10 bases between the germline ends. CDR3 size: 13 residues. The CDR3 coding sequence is TGTGCCAGCAGCGTGGACTCGAACAATGAGCAGTTCTTC. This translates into CASSVDSNNEQFF.

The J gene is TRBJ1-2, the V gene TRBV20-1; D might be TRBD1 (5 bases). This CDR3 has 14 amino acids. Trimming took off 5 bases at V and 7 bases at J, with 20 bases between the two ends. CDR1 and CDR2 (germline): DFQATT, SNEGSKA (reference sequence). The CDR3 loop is CSASTVTLRGGYTF. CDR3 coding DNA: TGCAGTGCTTCCACCGTGACTCTTAGGGGTGGCTACACCTTC.

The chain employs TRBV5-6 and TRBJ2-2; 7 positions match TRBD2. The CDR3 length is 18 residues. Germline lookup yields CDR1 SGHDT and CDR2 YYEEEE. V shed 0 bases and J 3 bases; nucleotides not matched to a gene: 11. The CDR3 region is CASSLGNKPGGHTGELFF. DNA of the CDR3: TGTGCCAGCAGCTTGGGTAACAAACCGGGAGGTCACACCGGGGAGCTGTTTTTT. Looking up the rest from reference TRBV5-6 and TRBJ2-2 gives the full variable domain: DAGVTQSPTHLIKTRGQQVTLRCSPKSGHDTVSWYQQALGQGPQFIFQYYEEEERQRGNFPDRFSGHQFPNYSSELNVNALLLGDSALYLCASSLGNKPGGHTGELFFGEGSRLTVL.

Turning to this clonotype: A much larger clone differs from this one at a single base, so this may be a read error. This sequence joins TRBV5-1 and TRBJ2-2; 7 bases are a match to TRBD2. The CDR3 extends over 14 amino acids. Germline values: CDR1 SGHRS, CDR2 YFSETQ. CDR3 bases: TGCGCCAGCAGCTTTTTCCAGGGAAGCGGGGAGCTGCTTTTT. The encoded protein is CASSFFQGSGELLF.

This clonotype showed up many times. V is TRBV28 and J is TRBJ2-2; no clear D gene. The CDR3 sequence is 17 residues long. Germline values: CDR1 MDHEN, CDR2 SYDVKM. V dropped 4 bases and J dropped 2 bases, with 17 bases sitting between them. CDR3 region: CASSYPTTARNTGELFF. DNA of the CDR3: TGTGCCAGCAGTTACCCTACGACGGCGCGTAACACCGGGGAGCTGTTTTTT.

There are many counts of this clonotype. The CDR3 here is CASSQLAEQFF. CDR3 bases: TGTGCCAGCAGTCAACTAGCGGAGCAGTTCTTC. This sequence joins TRBV12-3 or TRBV12-4 and TRBJ2-1, with 7 bases matching TRBD2. This CDR3 comprises 11 residues. V gave up 5 bases and J gave up 10 bases; unmatched junction bases: 2.

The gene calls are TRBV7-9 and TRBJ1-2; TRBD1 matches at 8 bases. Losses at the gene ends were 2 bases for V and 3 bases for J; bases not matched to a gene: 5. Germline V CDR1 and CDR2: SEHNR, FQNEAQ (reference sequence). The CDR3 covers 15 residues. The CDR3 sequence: CASSLLGQADYGYTF. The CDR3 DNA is TGTGCCAGCAGCTTATTGGGACAGGCCGACTATGGCTACACCTTC.

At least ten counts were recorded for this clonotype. CDR3: CASSLRGSYNEQFF. For the CDR3, the DNA is TGTGCCAGCAGCCTACGAGGCTCCTACAATGAGCAGTTCTTC. V usage is TRBV7-8 and J usage is TRBJ2-1; D remains ambiguous. The germline CDR1 and CDR2 sequences are SGHVS and FQNEAQ. The CDR3 contains 14 residues. V was cut by 5 bases and J by 0 bases, with 8 bases left in between.

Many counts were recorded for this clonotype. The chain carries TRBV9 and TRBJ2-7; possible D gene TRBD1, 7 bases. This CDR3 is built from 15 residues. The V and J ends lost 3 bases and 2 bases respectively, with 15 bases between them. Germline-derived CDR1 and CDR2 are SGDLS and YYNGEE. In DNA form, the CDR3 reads TGTGCCAGCAGCGGACGCGGGACAGTTCCCTACGAGCAGTACTTC. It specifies CASSGRGTVPYEQYF.

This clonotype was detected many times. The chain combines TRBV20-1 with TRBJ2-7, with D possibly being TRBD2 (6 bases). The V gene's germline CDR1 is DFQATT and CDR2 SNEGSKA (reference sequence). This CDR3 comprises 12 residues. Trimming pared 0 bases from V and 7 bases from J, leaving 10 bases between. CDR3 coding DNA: TGCAGTGCTAGAGATCTCAGCGGGGAGCAGTACTTC. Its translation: CSARDLSGEQYF.

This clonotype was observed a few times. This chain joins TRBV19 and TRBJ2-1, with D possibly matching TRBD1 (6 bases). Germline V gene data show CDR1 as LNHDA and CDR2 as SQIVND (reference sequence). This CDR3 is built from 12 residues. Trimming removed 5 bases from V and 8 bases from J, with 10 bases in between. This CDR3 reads CASSQQGDEQFF. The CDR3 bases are TGTGCCAGTAGTCAACAGGGAGATGAGCAGTTCTTC.

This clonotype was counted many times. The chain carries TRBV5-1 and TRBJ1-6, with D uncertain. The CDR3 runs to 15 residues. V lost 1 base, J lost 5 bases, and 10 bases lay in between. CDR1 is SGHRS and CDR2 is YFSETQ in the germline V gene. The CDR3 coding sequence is TGCGCCAGCAGCTTGAGGACGGGAAATAATTCACCCCTCCACTTT. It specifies CASSLRTGNNSPLHF.

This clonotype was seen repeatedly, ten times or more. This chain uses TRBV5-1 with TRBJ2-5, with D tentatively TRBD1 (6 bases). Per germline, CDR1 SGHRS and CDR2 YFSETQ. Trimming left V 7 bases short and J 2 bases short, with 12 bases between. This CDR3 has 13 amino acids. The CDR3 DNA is TGCGCCAGCTCCGGGACACTTCAAGAGACCCAGTACTTC. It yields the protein CASSGTLQETQYF.

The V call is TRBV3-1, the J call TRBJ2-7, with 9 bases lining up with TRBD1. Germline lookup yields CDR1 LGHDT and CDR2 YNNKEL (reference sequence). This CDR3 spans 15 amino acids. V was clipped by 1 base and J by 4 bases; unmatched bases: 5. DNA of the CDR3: TGTGCCAGCAGCCAAGTCTGGGACAGGGTGTACGAGCAGTACTTC. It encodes CASSQVWDRVYEQYF.

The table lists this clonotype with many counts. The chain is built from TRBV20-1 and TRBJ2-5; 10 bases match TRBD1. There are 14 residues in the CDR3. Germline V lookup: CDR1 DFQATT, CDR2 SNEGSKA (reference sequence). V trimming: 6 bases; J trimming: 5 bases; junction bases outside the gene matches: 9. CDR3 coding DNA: TGCAGTGCCAGACAGGGGGCTAGCGTGGAGACCCAGTACTTC. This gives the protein CSARQGASVETQYF.

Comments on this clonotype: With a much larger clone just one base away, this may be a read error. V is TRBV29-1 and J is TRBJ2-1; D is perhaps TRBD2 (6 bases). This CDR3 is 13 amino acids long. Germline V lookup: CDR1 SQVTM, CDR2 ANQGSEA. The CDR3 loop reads CSGLASSYTEQFF. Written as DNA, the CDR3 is TGCAGCGGGCTAGCGAGCTCCTACACTGAGCAGTTCTTC.

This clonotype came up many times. The CDR3, as DNA: TGTGCCAGCAGGGAACCCACAGATACGCAGTATTTT. It translates to CASREPTDTQYF. The gene calls are TRBV2 and TRBJ2-3; D not resolved. This CDR3 is built from 12 residues. Germline lookup yields CDR1 SNHLY and CDR2 FYNNEI. Trimming cost V 6 bases and J 2 bases, with 6 bases left between them.

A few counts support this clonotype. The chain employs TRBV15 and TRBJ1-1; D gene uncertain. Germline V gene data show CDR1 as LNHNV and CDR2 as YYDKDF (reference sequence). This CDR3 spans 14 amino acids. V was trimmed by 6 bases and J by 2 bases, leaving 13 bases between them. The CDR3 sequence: CATRRRQDNTEAFF. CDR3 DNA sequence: TGTGCCACCAGACGCCGACAAGACAACACTGAAGCTTTCTTT.

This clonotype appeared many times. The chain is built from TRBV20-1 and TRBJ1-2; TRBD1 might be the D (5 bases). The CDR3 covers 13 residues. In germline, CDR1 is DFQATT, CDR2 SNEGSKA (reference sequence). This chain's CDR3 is CRVLGGPDYGYTF. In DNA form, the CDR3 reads TGCAGAGTATTGGGGGGTCCAGACTATGGCTACACCTTC.

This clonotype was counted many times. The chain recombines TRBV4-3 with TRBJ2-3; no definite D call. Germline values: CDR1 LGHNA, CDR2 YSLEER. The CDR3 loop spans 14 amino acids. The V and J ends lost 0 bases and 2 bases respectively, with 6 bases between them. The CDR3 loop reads CASSQDLNTDTQYF. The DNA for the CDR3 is TGCGCCAGCAGCCAAGATTTAAACACAGATACGCAGTATTTT.

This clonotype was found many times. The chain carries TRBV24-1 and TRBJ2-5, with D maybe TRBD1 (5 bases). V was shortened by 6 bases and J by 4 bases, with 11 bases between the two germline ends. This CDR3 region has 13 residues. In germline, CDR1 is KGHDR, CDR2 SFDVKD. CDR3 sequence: CATSSDGAETQYF. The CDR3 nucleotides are TGTGCCACCAGTTCTGATGGGGCAGAGACCCAGTACTTC.

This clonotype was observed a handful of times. DNA of the CDR3: TGTGCCACCTCAGCCACAGGGAATCAGCCCCAGCATTTT. Encoded protein: CATSATGNQPQHF. The V call is TRBV12-3 or TRBV12-4, the J call TRBJ1-5, with a tentative D call TRBD1 (6 bases). Trimming removed 10 bases from V and 4 bases from J, with 14 bases in between. The CDR3 totals 13 residues.

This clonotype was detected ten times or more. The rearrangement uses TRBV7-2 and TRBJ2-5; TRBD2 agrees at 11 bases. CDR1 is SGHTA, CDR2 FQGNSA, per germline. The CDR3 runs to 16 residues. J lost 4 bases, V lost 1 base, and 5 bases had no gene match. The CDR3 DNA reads TGTGCCAGCAGCTTAGTAGGGACTAGCGGTTTAGAGACCCAGTACTTC. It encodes CASSLVGTSGLETQYF.

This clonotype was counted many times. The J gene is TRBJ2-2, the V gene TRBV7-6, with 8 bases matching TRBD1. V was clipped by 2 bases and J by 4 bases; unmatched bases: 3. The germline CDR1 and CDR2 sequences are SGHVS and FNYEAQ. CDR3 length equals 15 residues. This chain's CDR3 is CASSLQGATTGELFF. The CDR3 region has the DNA TGTGCCAGCAGCTTACAGGGGGCGACCACCGGGGAGCTGTTTTTT. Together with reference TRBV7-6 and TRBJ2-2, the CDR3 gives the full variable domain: GAGVSQSPRYKVTKRGQDVALRCDPISGHVSLYWYRQALGQGPEFLTYFNYEAQQDKSGLPNDRFSAERPEGSISTLTIQRTEQRDSAMYRCASSLQGATTGELFFGEGSRLTVL.

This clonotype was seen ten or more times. CDR3 region: CASSWTARRETQYF. CDR3 in DNA: TGTGCCAGCAGTTGGACCGCCCGGAGAGAGACCCAGTACTTC. This sequence joins TRBV12-3 or TRBV12-4 and TRBJ2-5; no firm D call. The CDR3 spans 14 residues. V was trimmed by 4 bases and J by 4 bases, leaving 13 bases between them.

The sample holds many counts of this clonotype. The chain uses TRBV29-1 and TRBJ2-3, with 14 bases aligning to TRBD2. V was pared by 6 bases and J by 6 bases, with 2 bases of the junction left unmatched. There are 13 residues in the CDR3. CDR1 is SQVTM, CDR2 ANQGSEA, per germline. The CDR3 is CSVGTSGSDTQYF. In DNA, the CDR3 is TGCAGCGTCGGGACTAGCGGGAGTGATACGCAGTATTTT.

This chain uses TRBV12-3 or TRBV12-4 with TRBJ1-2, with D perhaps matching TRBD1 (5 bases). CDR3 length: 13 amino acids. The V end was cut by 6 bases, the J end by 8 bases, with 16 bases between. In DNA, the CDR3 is TGTGCCAGCAGCGTACTACGGGGGGGAGGCTACACCTTC. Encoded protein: CASSVLRGGGYTF.

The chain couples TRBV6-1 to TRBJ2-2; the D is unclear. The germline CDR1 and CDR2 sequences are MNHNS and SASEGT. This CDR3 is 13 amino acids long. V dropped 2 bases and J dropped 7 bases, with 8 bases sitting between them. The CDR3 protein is CASSERVNGELFF. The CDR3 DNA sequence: TGTGCCAGCAGTGAAAGGGTTAACGGGGAGCTGTTTTTT.